This entry is about one TCR beta chain. Its antigen remains unknown. This specimen comes from a study of cytomegalovirus exposure and HLA in healthy donors. Overall study results and limits: Later on, an analysis tied 15,000 to 20,000 TCR beta sequences to HLA alleles at 0.05 false discovery rate. The classifier reportedly diagnosed cytomegalovirus status with high specificity and sensitivity.

CDR3 length equals 16 residues. V lost 5 bases and J 3 bases, leaving 19 bases between the germline ends. Looked up from germline, CDR1 is SEHNR and CDR2 is FQNEAQ (reference sequence). This PCR relied on a set of 60 Vbeta primers and 13 Jbeta primers. Some clones are missing from TCRdb's copy, which holds only in-frame ones; the method was immunoSEQ multiplex PCR. Recorded here are 35,000 to 45,000 clones; the top ten clones represent under 5%. Donors in the study were healthy people who gave bone marrow. This chain links TRBV7-9 with TRBJ1-1; D possibly corresponds to TRBD1 (6 bases). The source is a male donor in good health and CMV-seronegative. Sequencing was performed on PBMCs. The CDR3 protein is CASSRPPTGSHTEAFF. CDR3 in DNA: TGTGCCAGCAGCCGACCTCCGACAGGATCGCACACTGAAGCTTTCTTT.